This TCR beta chain was sequenced for a study of somatic mutations in cytotoxic T cells in rheumatoid arthritis. General observations from the study: Of about 62 patients, fewer than 10 had a largest CD8+ clone that exceeded 20% of CD8+ cells.

On this clone itself: Its antigen is undetermined.

CDR3 size: 15 residues. In germline, CDR1 is SGHVS, CDR2 FQNEAQ. V was shortened by 10 bases and J by 2 bases, with 17 bases between the two germline ends. The method was immunoSEQ multiplex PCR; TCRdb's version includes in-frame clones alone and lacks a portion of them. The sample holds 15,000 to 20,000 clones, 75% to 90% seen once. The clonotype originates from an adult with rheumatoid arthritis. V usage is TRBV7-8 and J usage is TRBJ2-2; D remains ambiguous. Sequenced material: CD8+ T cells sorted from blood. The CDR3 sequence: CATPERDPNTGELFF. The DNA of the CDR3 is TGTGCCACCCCCGAGAGAGACCCCAACACCGGGGAGCTGTTTTTT.